Listed below are T cell receptor beta chains from one sample, sequenced in a study of T cells after yellow fever vaccination. TCRdb recomputed calls from the 5' RACE reads with MiXCR, one row per CDR3 protein. There are around 590,000 distinct CDR3 sequences in the sample; 9% to 15% occur only once, and more than 13% lies in the top ten. The sample was PBMCs, taken on the day of the yellow fever booster vaccination. The origin of the receptors is a man under 40 who received the YFV17D yellow fever vaccine. CDR3s include the opening cysteine and the closing phenylalanine or tryptophan. Each record gives: clone size, D gene, V gene, J gene, CDR3 DNA, CDR3 protein. A D gene is named only where the DNA matches it firmly. Some rows have no size entry. The others give once, few or many, or a class for an expanded clone.

clone_size: -; d_call: TRBD1; v_call: TRBV10-2; j_call: TRBJ2-7; cdr3_nt: TGCGCCAGTCGTGACCAGGGGGCCTACGAGCAGTACTTC; cdr3_aa: CASRDQGAYEQYF
clone_size: -; d_call: -; v_call: TRBV14; j_call: TRBJ2-2; cdr3_nt: TGTGCCAGCAGCCAAGATCAGGGGCCCACCGGGGAGCTGTTTTTT; cdr3_aa: CASSQDQGPTGELFF
clone_size: -; d_call: -; v_call: TRBV20-1; j_call: TRBJ1-3; cdr3_nt: TGCAGTGCTAAGGATCGGGGGGCGCCTGGAAACACCATATATTTT; cdr3_aa: CSAKDRGAPGNTIYF
clone_size: few; d_call: -; v_call: TRBV7-9; j_call: TRBJ2-7; cdr3_nt: TGTGCCAGCAGCTTATCGGGAAGGGACGAGCAGTACTTC; cdr3_aa: CASSLSGRDEQYF
clone_size: -; d_call: TRBD2; v_call: TRBV12-3/TRBV12-4; j_call: TRBJ2-3; cdr3_nt: TGTGCCAGCAGCACCTTGACTAGCGGCACAGATACGCAGTATTTT; cdr3_aa: CASSTLTSGTDTQYF
clone_size: -; d_call: TRBD2; v_call: TRBV29-1; j_call: TRBJ2-5; cdr3_nt: TGCAGCGTGAGGACTAGCGGAGAGACCCAGTACTTC; cdr3_aa: CSVRTSGETQYF
clone_size: -; d_call: TRBD2; v_call: TRBV7-9; j_call: TRBJ2-7; cdr3_nt: TGTGCCAGCAGCGAAGCAACTAGCGGGTACTCCTACGAGCAGTACTTC; cdr3_aa: CASSEATSGYSYEQYF
clone_size: -; d_call: -; v_call: TRBV20-1; j_call: TRBJ2-2; cdr3_nt: TGCAGTGCTAGAGTTTCCAACACCGGGGAGCTGTTTTTT; cdr3_aa: CSARVSNTGELFF
clone_size: -; d_call: -; v_call: TRBV7-2; j_call: TRBJ2-3; cdr3_nt: TGTGCCAGCAGCTTAGGGTGGGGATCTAGCACAGATACGCAGTATTTT; cdr3_aa: CASSLGWGSSTDTQYF
clone_size: -; d_call: -; v_call: TRBV20-1; j_call: TRBJ1-1; cdr3_nt: TGCAGTGCTAGAGATGTAGCGAGGTCGGTCAGTGAAGCTTTCTTT; cdr3_aa: CSARDVARSVSEAFF
clone_size: -; d_call: -; v_call: TRBV18; j_call: TRBJ1-4; cdr3_nt: TGTGCCAGCTCACCATTGCTCGATCAACACCTGTTTTTT; cdr3_aa: CASSPLLDQHLFF
clone_size: -; d_call: TRBD2; v_call: TRBV7-8; j_call: TRBJ2-2; cdr3_nt: TGTGCCAGCAGCTTACCAGCGGGAGTAAACACCGGGGAGCTGTTTTTT; cdr3_aa: CASSLPAGVNTGELFF
clone_size: -; d_call: -; v_call: TRBV5-4; j_call: TRBJ1-1; cdr3_nt: TGTGCCAGCAGCTTAGCCGGGATGGTGAACACTGAAGCTTTCTTT; cdr3_aa: CASSLAGMVNTEAFF
clone_size: -; d_call: -; v_call: TRBV7-9; j_call: TRBJ1-2; cdr3_nt: TGTGCCAGCAGCATCGGGACTCAGCGGGGCTATGGCTACACCTTC; cdr3_aa: CASSIGTQRGYGYTF
clone_size: few; d_call: -; v_call: TRBV11-2; j_call: TRBJ2-1; cdr3_nt: TGTGCCAGCAGACTTAGTACACCCCAGCAGTTCTTC; cdr3_aa: CASRLSTPQQFF
clone_size: few; d_call: -; v_call: TRBV4-1; j_call: TRBJ2-1; cdr3_nt: TGCGCCAGCAGCCAAAACCCCCTTGTTGCGGATTACAATGAGCAGTTCTTC; cdr3_aa: CASSQNPLVADYNEQFF
clone_size: few; d_call: -; v_call: TRBV5-1; j_call: TRBJ2-2; cdr3_nt: TGCGCCAGCACCCGAGGTGGGGCGGGGGCCGGCGGGGAGCTGTTTTTT; cdr3_aa: CASTRGGAGAGGELFF
clone_size: -; d_call: -; v_call: TRBV20-1; j_call: TRBJ2-5; cdr3_nt: TGCAGTGCTACAGGGAGTCACCAAGAGACCCAGTACTTC; cdr3_aa: CSATGSHQETQYF
clone_size: -; d_call: TRBD2; v_call: TRBV6-5; j_call: TRBJ2-3; cdr3_nt: TGTGCCAGCAGTTACAAGGGACTAGCGGGAGATACGCAGTATTTT; cdr3_aa: CASSYKGLAGDTQYF
clone_size: few; d_call: TRBD2; v_call: TRBV10-3; j_call: TRBJ2-7; cdr3_nt: TGTGCCATCAGTGCGGGGGGCGAGCAGTACTTC; cdr3_aa: CAISAGGEQYF
clone_size: -; d_call: -; v_call: TRBV7-2; j_call: TRBJ1-2; cdr3_nt: TGTGCCAGCAGCTTAGCTTTGGGTAGCTATGGCTACACCTTC; cdr3_aa: CASSLALGSYGYTF
clone_size: -; d_call: -; v_call: TRBV3-1; j_call: TRBJ2-4; cdr3_nt: TGTGCCAGCAGCCAAGTTCTACAGGCCCGAATCGTTCAGTACTTC; cdr3_aa: CASSQVLQARIVQYF
clone_size: -; d_call: -; v_call: TRBV12-3/TRBV12-4; j_call: TRBJ2-7; cdr3_nt: TGTGCCAGCAGCATGGGAGGAGCCGCCTACGAGCAGTACTTC; cdr3_aa: CASSMGGAAYEQYF
clone_size: few; d_call: TRBD2; v_call: TRBV4-3; j_call: TRBJ2-1; cdr3_nt: TGCGCCAGCAGCCAAGAACCCATGACTAGCGGGAGGGCAGGTGAGCAGTTCTTC; cdr3_aa: CASSQEPMTSGRAGEQFF
clone_size: few; d_call: -; v_call: TRBV29-1; j_call: TRBJ1-2; cdr3_nt: TGCAGCGTTGAGAGCAGGCTTTATGGCTACACCTTC; cdr3_aa: CSVESRLYGYTF
clone_size: once; d_call: TRBD2; v_call: TRBV6-2/TRBV6-3; j_call: TRBJ2-1; cdr3_nt: TGTGCCAGCATCAAACAAGCGGGACGCTCAAGGAATGAGCAGTTCTTC; cdr3_aa: CASIKQAGRSRNEQFF
clone_size: few; d_call: -; v_call: TRBV5-1; j_call: TRBJ2-5; cdr3_nt: TGCGCCAGCAGCTTTAAGTCAGGCGGAGAGACCCAGTACTTC; cdr3_aa: CASSFKSGGETQYF